Each of the 30 T cell receptor beta chains below was sequenced from the same sample in a study of Ad26.COV2.S vaccination and SARS-CoV-2 variants. The method was immunoSEQ multiplex PCR; TCRdb's version includes in-frame clones alone and lacks a portion of them. The table lists around 370,000 clones, about 91% of them singletons, with around 4.2% in the top ten. The source was peripheral blood, collected after recovery from COVID-19. The receptor source for this set is a human donor who had recovered from COVID-19.

The chain carries TRBV7-9 and TRBJ1-1; 8 nucleotides line up with TRBD1. The CDR3 runs to 15 residues. Per the germline V gene, CDR1 is SEHNR and CDR2 is FQNEAQ (reference sequence). V lost 5 bases to trimming and J lost 9 bases; unmatched junction nucleotides: 14. CDR3 amino acids: CASSLERGTGKKAFF. The CDR3 DNA reads as TGTGCCAGCAGCCTAGAACGGGGGACAGGCAAAAAAGCTTTCTTT.

This clone was picked up one time. In DNA, the CDR3 is TGCAGTGCTAGTTACAGAACATCCTATGGCTACACCTTC. This sequence encodes CSASYRTSYGYTF. The chain has TRBV20-1 and TRBJ1-2; no reliable D call. This CDR3 is 13 amino acids long. Deletions cut 3 bases from V and 4 bases from J, with 12 bases between. Germline lookup yields CDR1 DFQATT and CDR2 SNEGSKA (reference sequence).

V and J are TRBV3-1 (or the pseudogene TRBV3-2) and TRBJ1-1; the D gene is possibly TRBD1 (5 bases). Germline V gives CDR1 LGHDT, CDR2 YNNKEL (reference sequence). CDR3 size: 15 residues. The V gene lost 4 bases and the J gene lost 0 bases, with 12 bases spanning the gap. CDR3 in amino acids: CASSLAGGLNTEAFF. The CDR3 nucleotides read TGTGCCAGCAGCCTAGCGGGGGGATTGAACACTGAAGCTTTCTTT.

The chain links TRBV3-1 (or the pseudogene TRBV3-2) to TRBJ2-1, with 10 bases that match TRBD2. The V segment lost 5 bases and the J segment 7 bases; nucleotides outside the gene matches: 5. The CDR3 has 14 residues. CDR1 and CDR2 (germline): LGHDT, YNNKEL (reference sequence). CDR3 sequence (DNA): TGTGCCAGCAGCTCAGGACTAGCGGTGAATGAGCAGTTCTTC. Its protein product is CASSSGLAVNEQFF.

CDR3 DNA sequence: TGTGCCAGCAGCTTTGCAGTGGCAGGGGGGTACACTGAAGCTTTCTTT. This codes for CASSFAVAGGYTEAFF. The rearrangement uses TRBV5-5 and TRBJ1-1; 7 positions match TRBD1. This CDR3 region has 16 residues. Germline assignment: CDR1 SGHKS and CDR2 YYEKEE (reference sequence). Losses at the gene ends were 2 bases for V and 3 bases for J; bases not matched to a gene: 10.

This clone was detected a few times. The chain recombines TRBV9 with TRBJ2-7; D remains unclear. Germline V gene lookup returns CDR1 SGDLS and CDR2 YYNGEE. The V end lost 0 bases, the J end lost 4 bases, and 14 bases lay between the germline ends. This CDR3 contains 15 residues. The CDR3 spells CASSVASTARYEQYF. The CDR3 DNA reads TGTGCCAGCAGCGTAGCTTCGACTGCCCGATACGAGCAGTACTTC.

The CDR3 is CASSPRDGLNTEAFF. The CDR3 region has the DNA TGTGCCAGCAGCCCAAGGGACGGCCTGAACACTGAAGCTTTCTTT. This rearrangement joins TRBV7-9 to TRBJ1-1; a weak D match, TRBD1 (5 bases). Germline V gene data show CDR1 as SEHNR and CDR2 as FQNEAQ (reference sequence). CDR3 size: 15 residues. Trimming stripped 5 bases from V and 0 bases from J, with 13 bases between.

This clone was detected only once. The V call is TRBV25-1, the J call TRBJ1-2; 7 nucleotides match TRBD1. The junction had 11 bases not matched to a gene; V was cut back by 3 bases and J by 7 bases. CDR3 length: 15 residues. Germline-derived CDR1 and CDR2 are MGHDK and SYGVNS. The CDR3 loop is CASSDPLTGEGGYTF. The CDR3 bases are TGTGCCAGCAGTGACCCCCTAACAGGGGAGGGTGGCTACACCTTC.

This clone was counted once. The chain employs TRBV6-1 and TRBJ2-1; D call uncertain. Germline lookup yields CDR1 MNHNS and CDR2 SASEGT. V gave up 3 bases and J gave up 0 bases, with 9 bases separating them. The CDR3 has 15 residues. CDR3 in amino acids: CASSEDDSSYNEQFF. The CDR3 DNA follows: TGTGCCAGCAGTGAGGACGATAGCTCCTACAATGAGCAGTTCTTC.

Only one count was recorded for this clone. The rearrangement links TRBV9 to TRBJ2-1; D unclear. Germline CDR1 reads SGDLS; CDR2 reads YYNGEE. The CDR3 runs 14 residues. V was clipped by 1 base and J by 4 bases, with 9 bases between them. CDR3 DNA sequence: TGTGCCAGCAGCGTAAGGACGGTGTACAATGAGCAGTTCTTC. This sequence encodes CASSVRTVYNEQFF.

This clone was detected only once. The V and J genes are TRBV11-3 and TRBJ1-2, with unresolved D. The CDR3 has 12 amino acids. The V and J ends lost 3 bases and 5 bases respectively, with 7 bases between them. Germline CDR1 reads SGHNT; CDR2 reads YENEEA. CDR3 DNA: TGTGCCAGCAGCTTTTCTGGGTATGGCTACACCTTC. As protein: CASSFSGYGYTF.

V and J are TRBV5-4 and TRBJ1-2; D remains ambiguous. The CDR3 length is 13 residues. Germline CDR1 and CDR2: SGHNT and YYREEE (reference sequence). V lost 7 bases, J lost 1 base, and 11 bases lay in between. Here the CDR3 DNA reads TGTGCCAGCGGCCCAGACCGTAACTATGGCTACACCTTC. It translates to CASGPDRNYGYTF.

The chain recombines TRBV29-1 with TRBJ2-7; D is possibly TRBD2 (6 bases). Germline assignment: CDR1 SQVTM and CDR2 ANQGSEA. Trimming stripped 7 bases from V and 2 bases from J, with 21 bases between. The CDR3 is 15 amino acids. The CDR3 spells CSARTGTPTPYEQYF. DNA of the CDR3: TGCAGCGCCAGAACCGGGACTCCGACCCCCTACGAGCAGTACTTC.

The V gene is TRBV21-1, the J gene TRBJ2-6; the table's D call, TRBD1, was not checked against the DNA. TRBV21-1 represents a pseudogene. This CDR3 contains 15 residues. For the CDR3, the DNA is TGTGCCAGCAGCAAAGCAGGGGCTGGGGCCAACGTCCTGACTTTC. Its protein product is CASSKAGAGANVLTF.

The V gene is TRBV7-6, the J gene TRBJ2-7; D is undetermined. The CDR3 runs to 11 residues. V gave up 1 base and J gave up 4 bases, with 2 bases separating them. Per germline, CDR1 SGHVS and CDR2 FNYEAQ. The CDR3 reads CASSLEYEQYF. The CDR3 bases are TGTGCCAGCAGCTTAGAGTACGAGCAGTACTTC.

The genes are TRBV2 and TRBJ1-2; D ambiguous. Trimming shortened V by 6 bases and J by 8 bases, and 4 bases separated the two germline ends. Germline V lookup: CDR1 SNHLY, CDR2 FYNNEI. The CDR3 extends over 9 amino acids. CDR3 amino acids: CASREGYTF. CDR3 nucleotide sequence: TGTGCCAGCAGGGAGGGCTACACCTTC.

CDR3 residues: CASSRGQGARAFF. Written as DNA, the CDR3 is TGTGCCAGCTCCCGCGGACAGGGGGCTAGAGCTTTCTTT. The chain combines TRBV18 with TRBJ1-1, with 11 positions matching TRBD1. CDR1 is KGHSH and CDR2 is LQKENI in the germline V gene. This CDR3 spans 13 amino acids. The J segment lost 10 bases and the V segment lost 6 bases, leaving 7 bases of the junction unmatched. Supplemented by reference TRBV18 and TRBJ1-1, the full variable domain reads NAGVMQNPRHLVRRRGQEARLRCSPMKGHSHVYWYRQLPEEGLKFMVYLQKENIIDESGMPKERFSAEFPKEGPSILRIQQVVRGDSAAYFCASSRGQGARAFFGQGTRLTVV.

The chain is built from TRBV7-9 and TRBJ1-1; D is ambiguous. The CDR3 covers 15 residues. Trimming took 4 bases from V and 2 from J, leaving 14 bases between them. Germline V CDR1 and CDR2: SEHNR, FQNEAQ (reference sequence). Here the CDR3 DNA reads TGTGCCAGCAGCTCTAACAAAGGCACAAACACTGAAGCTTTCTTT. It yields the protein CASSSNKGTNTEAFF.

J is TRBJ1-4 and V is TRBV6-1; D might be TRBD1 (5 bases). The CDR3 is 15 amino acids. Germline values: CDR1 MNHNS, CDR2 SASEGT. The ends were cut back, 3 bases at V and 6 bases at J, with 14 bases in the middle. The CDR3, as DNA: TGTGCCAGCAGTGACGGGGGGATATCGGATGAAAAACTGTTTTTT. Its protein product is CASSDGGISDEKLFF.

In nucleotides, the CDR3 is TGTGCCAGCAGCTTATCTTCGGGAAGTGAGACCCAGTACTTC. Residues: CASSLSSGSETQYF. The gene calls are TRBV7-9 and TRBJ2-5; the D gene is possibly TRBD2 (5 bases). Germline V lookup: CDR1 SEHNR, CDR2 FQNEAQ (reference sequence). With 2 bases removed from V and 5 bases from J, the gap between germline ends came to 12 bases. The CDR3 contains 14 residues.

CDR3 in DNA: TGTGCCAGTAGTATCAGGGGGGCCCGACAGGGCTTGGACACTGAAGCTTTCTTT. It translates to CASSIRGARQGLDTEAFF. The chain uses TRBV19 and TRBJ1-1; 7 nucleotides agree with TRBD1. Germline CDR1 is LNHDA and CDR2 is SQIVND (reference sequence). J gave up 3 bases and V 3 bases, and 16 bases lay outside the gene matches. This CDR3 is built from 18 residues.

The CDR3 is CASSYQTGGADTQYF. The CDR3 DNA is TGTGCCAGCAGTTACCAGACAGGGGGAGCAGATACGCAGTATTTT. V gene TRBV6-5 combines with J gene TRBJ2-3, with 9 nucleotides matching TRBD1. Germline V gives CDR1 MNHEY, CDR2 SVGAGI. The CDR3 runs 15 residues. V lost 2 bases and J lost 4; bases outside the gene matches: 4.

This chain links TRBV6-2 or TRBV6-3 with TRBJ1-1, with D tentatively TRBD1 (5 bases). This CDR3 has 14 amino acids. Germline V gene data show CDR1 as MNHEY and CDR2 as SVGEGT. The V end lost 2 bases, the J end lost 2 bases, and 9 bases lay between the germline ends. The CDR3 loop reads CASSYGRVNTEAFF. The CDR3 DNA reads as TGTGCCAGCAGTTACGGCAGGGTTAACACTGAAGCTTTCTTT.

This chain links TRBV6-2 or TRBV6-3 with TRBJ1-5; 8 nucleotides agree with TRBD1. Germline V CDR1 and CDR2: MNHEY, SVGEGT. V lost 5 bases to trimming and J lost 0 bases; unmatched junction nucleotides: 3. The CDR3 loop spans 15 amino acids. CDR3 in amino acids: CASSRQGISNQPQHF. The CDR3 DNA is TGTGCCAGCAGTCGACAGGGGATTAGCAATCAGCCCCAGCATTTT.

The CDR3 nucleotides are TGCGCCAGCAGCTGGGGGGCGGGAGGCGGTGAGCAGTTCTTC. Translated: CASSWGAGGGEQFF. This sequence joins TRBV5-1 and TRBJ2-1, with 8 bases identical to TRBD2. The CDR3 has 14 residues. CDR1 SGHRS and CDR2 YFSETQ come from the germline V gene. V dropped 3 bases and J dropped 9; count of bases not matched to a gene: 8.

The chain carries TRBV30 and TRBJ1-5; D unresolved. Germline CDR1 reads GTSNPN; CDR2 reads SVGIG (reference sequence). Between the trimmed V and J ends, which lost 2 bases and 0 bases, there was a span of 5 bases. The CDR3 loop spans 13 amino acids. CDR3 sequence (DNA): TGTGCCTGGAGTCACTATAGCAATCAGCCCCAGCATTTT. This encodes CAWSHYSNQPQHF.

Comments on this clone: The DNA is omitted, as the CDR3 cannot be located on it reliably, and the CDR3 follows TCRdb's listing. The chain links TRBV21-1 to TRBJ2-1; the table names TRBD2, a call not compared with the DNA. TRBV21-1 is reported as a pseudogene. The CDR3 contains 18 residues when both ends are counted. The CDR3 sequence is CAVAAGTSGESSYNEQFF.

The chain has TRBV7-6 and TRBJ1-1; TRBD1 matches 7 bases. The CDR3 is made up of 15 amino acids. CDR1 and CDR2 from the germline V gene are SGHVS and FNYEAQ. V shed 1 base, J shed 1 base, and the junction held 3 bases outside the gene matches. The chain's CDR3 is CASSLVQGGNTEAFF. The CDR3, as DNA: TGTGCCAGCAGCTTAGTCCAGGGGGGGAACACTGAAGCTTTCTTT. Looking up the rest from reference TRBV7-6 and TRBJ1-1 gives the full variable domain: GAGVSQSPRYKVTKRGQDVALRCDPISGHVSLYWYRQALGQGPEFLTYFNYEAQQDKSGLPNDRFSAERPEGSISTLTIQRTEQRDSAMYRCASSLVQGGNTEAFFGQGTRLTVV.

This chain joins TRBV24-1 and TRBJ2-1, with 10 bases lining up with TRBD1. With 3 bases clipped from V and 9 bases from J, the junction kept 7 bases outside the gene matches. CDR1 is KGHDR and CDR2 is SFDVKD in the germline V gene. This CDR3 is 15 amino acids long. The CDR3 spells CATSDVGQGPREQFF. In DNA form, the CDR3 reads TGTGCCACCAGTGATGTGGGACAGGGGCCGCGTGAGCAGTTCTTC.

The chain is built from TRBV27 and TRBJ2-2; D remains ambiguous. The CDR3 consists of 16 residues. Trimming stripped 4 bases from V and 5 bases from J, with 17 bases between. CDR1 and CDR2 (germline): MNHEY, SMNVEV (reference sequence). The CDR3 region has the DNA TGTGCCAGCAGTTCCCACAGTAGGGCGCGAACCGGGGAGCTGTTTTTT. Translating it yields CASSSHSRARTGELFF.